The rows below give T cell receptor beta chains drawn from one sample of a study of shared clonotypes between healthy human individuals. TCRdb's copy holds only in-frame clones and misses some; the assay was immunoSEQ multiplex PCR. The data hold about 1.5 million clones, with 95% to 99% observed a single time. The sample was naive CD4+ T cells sorted from blood. The receptors stem from a young man in good health. Each CDR3 is given with its conserved first and last residue. Each record gives: D gene, V gene, J gene, clone size, CDR3 DNA, CDR3 protein. A D gene is named only where the DNA matches it firmly. Size values are once, few and many counts, or a class for expanded clones, and some rows have none.

D: NA
V: TRBV5-1
J: TRBJ2-7
size: NA
DNA: TGCGCCAGCAGCTTGGGGTTCTCCTACGAGCAGTACTTC
CDR3: CASSLGFSYEQYF

D: NA
V: TRBV29-1
J: TRBJ2-7
size: NA
DNA: TGCAGCGTTGAAGGGGGGGCACAGGAGCAGTACTTC
CDR3: CSVEGGAQEQYF

D: NA
V: TRBV2
J: TRBJ1-1
size: NA
DNA: TGTGCCAGCAGTCAGATCGGGGGGGACATCATCCCAGCTTTCTTT
CDR3: CASSQIGGDIIPAFF

D: NA
V: TRBV6-6
J: TRBJ1-5
size: once
DNA: TGTGCCAGCAGTCTCTACCAAGAGGTCGTGCAGCCCCAGCATTTT
CDR3: CASSLYQEVVQPQHF

D: NA
V: TRBV29-1
J: TRBJ2-1
size: NA
DNA: TGCAGCGTTTTGGGTGCCGATGAGCAGTTCTTC
CDR3: CSVLGADEQFF

D: NA
V: TRBV10-2
J: TRBJ1-4
size: NA
DNA: TGCGCCAGCAATGGACAGACTAATGAAAAACTGTTTTTT
CDR3: CASNGQTNEKLFF

D: TRBD2
V: TRBV7-2
J: TRBJ2-7
size: NA
DNA: TGTGCCAGCAGCCGGACTAGCGGAGAACACTACGAGCAGTACTTC
CDR3: CASSRTSGEHYEQYF

D: TRBD2
V: TRBV5-1
J: TRBJ2-2
size: NA
DNA: TGCGCCAGCTCCCTCTTAGCGGGAGGGGCCGGGGAGCTGTTTTTT
CDR3: CASSLLAGGAGELFF

D: NA
V: TRBV6-5
J: TRBJ2-7
size: NA
DNA: TGTGCCAGCAGTTCCCCGGGACTCTCCTACGAGCAGTACTTC
CDR3: CASSSPGLSYEQYF

D: NA
V: TRBV4-3
J: TRBJ1-1
size: NA
DNA: TGCGCCAGCAGCCAACAGTACAGGTCGATCGAAGCTTTCTTT
CDR3: CASSQQYRSIEAFF

D: NA
V: TRBV7-7
J: TRBJ2-1
size: NA
DNA: TGTGCCAGCAGCTTAGGCAGGGCCAATGAGCAGTTCTTC
CDR3: CASSLGRANEQFF

D: NA
V: TRBV21-1
J: TRBJ2-5
size: NA
DNA: TGTGCCAGCAATCCCCCCCGCAGGGGTGGGGAGACCCAGTACTTC
CDR3: CASNPPRRGGETQYF

D: TRBD1
V: TRBV5-8
J: TRBJ1-4
size: NA
DNA: TGTGCCAGCAGCTTGCTGACAGGGGCGGGAGAAAAACTGTTTTTT
CDR3: CASSLLTGAGEKLFF

D: NA
V: TRBV15
J: TRBJ1-5
size: NA
DNA: TGTGCCACCAGCATCGGGGGAGTTTCCAATCAGCCCCAGCATTTT
CDR3: CATSIGGVSNQPQHF

D: NA
V: TRBV6-6
J: TRBJ2-7
size: NA
DNA: TGTGCCAGCAGCCCCCAGGGTAGCTCCTACGAGCAGTACTTC
CDR3: CASSPQGSSYEQYF

D: NA
V: TRBV6-1
J: TRBJ2-3
size: NA
DNA: TGTGCCAGCAGTACCCGGAGGGATACGCAGTATTTT
CDR3: CASSTRRDTQYF

D: NA
V: TRBV5-1
J: TRBJ1-1
size: NA
DNA: TGCGCCACTGCCCCGGGATTCTTGAACACTGAAGCTTTCTTT
CDR3: CATAPGFLNTEAFF

D: NA
V: TRBV6-5
J: TRBJ2-2
size: NA
DNA: TGTGCCAGCATTGATCAGACCGGGGAGCTGTTTTTT
CDR3: CASIDQTGELFF

D: NA
V: TRBV5-4
J: TRBJ2-6
size: NA
DNA: TGTGCCAGCAGCCTTGGTGGACAGACCTCTGGGGCCAACGTCCTGACTTTC
CDR3: CASSLGGQTSGANVLTF

D: TRBD1
V: TRBV5-1
J: TRBJ2-2
size: NA
DNA: TGCGCCAGCAGCATGGGACAGGGGGACACCGGGGAGCTGTTTTTT
CDR3: CASSMGQGDTGELFF

D: NA
V: TRBV4-1
J: TRBJ2-5
size: NA
DNA: TGCGCCAGCAGCCAAGTCCAGGCGTCGGGACGAGAGACCCAGTACTTC
CDR3: CASSQVQASGRETQYF

D: TRBD2
V: TRBV6-5
J: TRBJ2-2
size: NA
DNA: TGTGCCAGCAGAACCCGCGGGAGGACATACGGGGAGCTGTTTTTT
CDR3: CASRTRGRTYGELFF

D: NA
V: TRBV6-1
J: TRBJ2-3
size: NA
DNA: TGTGCCAGCAGGTTTCCCCCCGATACGCAGTATTTT
CDR3: CASRFPPDTQYF

D: NA
V: TRBV5-5
J: TRBJ1-5
size: NA
DNA: TGTGCCAGCAGCTACGACCCACAGGGTAGGCATAGAAGCAATCAGCCCCAGCATTTT
CDR3: CASSYDPQGRHRSNQPQHF

D: NA
V: TRBV19
J: TRBJ2-7
size: once
DNA: TGTGCCACCTCCCGCCTCGAGACGACCTACGAGCAGTACTTC
CDR3: CATSRLETTYEQYF

D: NA
V: TRBV27
J: TRBJ2-2
size: NA
DNA: TGTGCCAGCACCTCGTTTGCGGCTTGGAAACCCGGGGAGCTGTTTTTT
CDR3: CASTSFAAWKPGELFF

D: NA
V: TRBV9
J: TRBJ1-1
size: NA
DNA: TGTGCCAGCAGCGTAGCGGAGGGGATGAACACTGAAGCTTTCTTT
CDR3: CASSVAEGMNTEAFF

D: NA
V: TRBV6-4
J: TRBJ2-7
size: NA
DNA: TGTGCCAGCAGCGACGATCGGGGGCGAAGGGGGGAGCAGTACTTC
CDR3: CASSDDRGRRGEQYF

D: NA
V: TRBV28
J: TRBJ2-7
size: NA
DNA: TGTGCCAGCAGTTTTTCTGGGGCCATAAACTACGAGCAGTACTTC
CDR3: CASSFSGAINYEQYF

D: TRBD2
V: TRBV5-4
J: TRBJ2-1
size: NA
DNA: TGTGCCAGCAGCTTAGGCGGGAGGTGGGACAATGAGCAGTTCTTC
CDR3: CASSLGGRWDNEQFF

D: TRBD2
V: TRBV6-5
J: TRBJ2-3
size: NA
DNA: TGTGCCAGCAGTTCCCGGACTAGCTCAAGCACAGATACGCAGTATTTT
CDR3: CASSSRTSSSTDTQYF

D: NA
V: TRBV7-9
J: TRBJ1-1
size: NA
DNA: TGTGCCAGCAGCTTAGCCGGAGAGAACACTGAAGCTTTCTTT
CDR3: CASSLAGENTEAFF

D: TRBD1
V: TRBV9
J: TRBJ2-7
size: NA
DNA: TGTGCCAGCAGCGTGGCGACAGGGGGCTACGAGCAGTACTTC
CDR3: CASSVATGGYEQYF

D: NA
V: TRBV5-1
J: TRBJ2-2
size: NA
DNA: TGCGCCAGCAGCTTGGCCCCCCTGAACACCGGGGAGCTGTTTTTT
CDR3: CASSLAPLNTGELFF

D: TRBD2
V: TRBV9
J: TRBJ2-1
size: NA
DNA: TGTGCCAGCAGCGTCGGACTAGCGGGTCCAGGGGGCTACAATGAGCAGTTCTTC
CDR3: CASSVGLAGPGGYNEQFF

D: TRBD1
V: TRBV7-6
J: TRBJ2-2
size: once
DNA: TGTGCCAGCAGCTTAGGGACAGGGGGCACCAGAGGGGAGCTGTTTTTT
CDR3: CASSLGTGGTRGELFF

D: NA
V: TRBV4-1
J: TRBJ2-5
size: once
DNA: TGCGCCAGCAGCCAAGGTGCCCTACGTGAAGAGACCCAGTACTTC
CDR3: CASSQGALREETQYF